The rows below give T cell receptor beta chains drawn from one sample of a study of shared clonotypes between healthy human individuals. The protocol was immunoSEQ multiplex PCR, while the TCRdb copy is restricted to in-frame clones and leaves out a portion. The sample includes about 2 million clones, 85% to 95% of them seen just once. Specimen: naive CD8+ T cells sorted from blood. The source is a man between 18 and 35 years old in good health. Each CDR3 is given with its conserved first and last residue. The D gene is left open where the match is weak. Not all rows give a size; the values are once, few, many and, for expanded clones, a class.

size: once
V: TRBV7-2
D: .
J: TRBJ1-2
DNA: TGTGCCAGCAGCCCGGACAGAATACTCTATGGCTACACCTTC
CDR3: CASSPDRILYGYTF

size: .
V: TRBV13
D: .
J: TRBJ2-3
DNA: TGTGCCAGCAGCTCTCGACAGACTACAGATACGCAGTATTTT
CDR3: CASSSRQTTDTQYF

size: .
V: TRBV10-3
D: .
J: TRBJ2-1
DNA: TGTGCCATCAGTGAGTCGGCCCGGGCCGGCCAGCAGTTCTTC
CDR3: CAISESARAGQQFF

size: .
V: TRBV29-1
D: .
J: TRBJ2-3
DNA: TGCAGCGTCCAACTAGCTGCCTCCACAGATACGCAGTATTTT
CDR3: CSVQLAASTDTQYF

size: .
V: TRBV29-1
D: TRBD1
J: TRBJ2-1
DNA: TGCAGCGTTGATGGTGGGGACAGTTTTGAGATGGATGAGCAGTTCTTC
CDR3: CSVDGGDSFEMDEQFF

size: .
V: TRBV5-1
D: .
J: TRBJ2-7
DNA: TGCGCCAGCAGCCCTTCTATAAGGAAGTACGAGCAGTACTTC
CDR3: CASSPSIRKYEQYF

size: .
V: TRBV7-9
D: TRBD1
J: TRBJ1-4
DNA: TGTGCCAGCAGCTCCAGGACAGGGGGCTCTACTAATGAAAAACTGTTTTTT
CDR3: CASSSRTGGSTNEKLFF

size: once
V: TRBV28
D: .
J: TRBJ2-7
DNA: TGTGCCAGCAGCATAAGGGGACGTGGGGGAACTAGAGCCTACGAGCAGTACTTC
CDR3: CASSIRGRGGTRAYEQYF

size: .
V: TRBV11-2
D: .
J: TRBJ2-1
DNA: TGTGCCAGCAGCTTGGAGGACATTTATGAGCAGTTCTTC
CDR3: CASSLEDIYEQFF

size: once
V: TRBV7-8
D: TRBD1
J: TRBJ2-7
DNA: TGTGCCAGCAGCATCCGGGACAGGGATACCTTGCCTGGCGAGCAGTACTTC
CDR3: CASSIRDRDTLPGEQYF

size: few
V: TRBV6-5
D: .
J: TRBJ1-1
DNA: TGTGCCAGCAGTTACGCAGGGTGGAACACTGAAGCTTTCTTT
CDR3: CASSYAGWNTEAFF

size: .
V: TRBV7-6
D: .
J: TRBJ2-6
DNA: TGTGCCAGCAGCTTTTTAGTTGTGGACTCTGGGGCCAACGTCCTGACTTTC
CDR3: CASSFLVVDSGANVLTF

size: .
V: TRBV5-6
D: .
J: TRBJ2-3
DNA: TGTGCCAGCAGCTTTGTTCCGGGAGCCTCAGATACGCAGTATTTT
CDR3: CASSFVPGASDTQYF

size: .
V: TRBV7-9
D: .
J: TRBJ2-7
DNA: TGTGCCAGCAGCTTAGGGGAAGGACCCTACGAGCAGTACTTC
CDR3: CASSLGEGPYEQYF

size: .
V: TRBV19
D: .
J: TRBJ1-6
DNA: TGTGCCAGTAGTATAGACGTAGAAGTTGGTTCACCCCTCCACTTT
CDR3: CASSIDVEVGSPLHF

size: few
V: TRBV19
D: .
J: TRBJ1-4
DNA: TGTGCCAGTACCGACCTGATAGGGAATGAAAAACTGTTTTTT
CDR3: CASTDLIGNEKLFF

size: .
V: TRBV27
D: .
J: TRBJ2-1
DNA: TGTGCCAGCAGTTCACCCGACAGGTTACGCGTCAATGAGCAGTTCTTC
CDR3: CASSSPDRLRVNEQFF

size: .
V: TRBV6-5
D: TRBD1
J: TRBJ2-7
DNA: TGTGCCAGCAGTTATGGGACAGGGGGTGACGAGCAGTACTTC
CDR3: CASSYGTGGDEQYF

size: .
V: TRBV6-1
D: .
J: TRBJ1-2
DNA: TGTGCCAGCAGTGAACTGGGGATGGCCTATGGCTACACCTTC
CDR3: CASSELGMAYGYTF

size: .
V: TRBV5-1
D: .
J: TRBJ2-3
DNA: TGCGCCAGCAGCTCCCCCAACACGGGCACAGATACGCAGTATTTT
CDR3: CASSSPNTGTDTQYF

size: .
V: TRBV5-8
D: .
J: TRBJ2-7
DNA: TGTGCCAGCAGCGTTAGCGCAGTCTCCTACGAGCAGTACTTC
CDR3: CASSVSAVSYEQYF

size: once
V: TRBV13
D: .
J: TRBJ1-1
DNA: TGTGCCAGCATTCTTGCGGGGTGGAGGACTGAAGCTTTCTTT
CDR3: CASILAGWRTEAFF

size: .
V: TRBV5-1
D: .
J: TRBJ2-3
DNA: TGCGCCAGCAGCTTCGATTCGACCACAGATACGCAGTATTTT
CDR3: CASSFDSTTDTQYF

size: .
V: TRBV11-2
D: TRBD2
J: TRBJ2-2
DNA: TGTGCCAGCAGCTCCCTCGGAGTTAGCGGGTCCGGGGAGCTGTTTTTT
CDR3: CASSSLGVSGSGELFF

size: .
V: TRBV6-6
D: TRBD1
J: TRBJ2-7
DNA: TGTGCCAGCAGTTGGGACAGCGACTACGAGCAGTACTTC
CDR3: CASSWDSDYEQYF

size: .
V: TRBV30
D: .
J: TRBJ1-3
DNA: TGTGCCTGGAGTTTTTCCTCTGGAAACACCATATATTTT
CDR3: CAWSFSSGNTIYF

size: .
V: TRBV29-1
D: .
J: TRBJ1-2
DNA: TGCAGCTGCACCGGGACGGTTCAAAGTCTCTATGGCTACACCTTC
CDR3: CSCTGTVQSLYGYTF

size: .
V: TRBV7-9
D: .
J: TRBJ1-4
DNA: TGTGCCAGCAGCTTAGAAGGGGGTGAAAAACTGTTTTTT
CDR3: CASSLEGGEKLFF

size: .
V: TRBV5-8
D: .
J: TRBJ1-1
DNA: TGTGCCAGCAGCTTGGTCGAGGGCAGGGAAGCTTTCTTT
CDR3: CASSLVEGREAFF

size: .
V: TRBV6-1
D: TRBD1
J: TRBJ1-2
DNA: TGTGCCAGCAGTCCGACGGGGACAGGGGGTGGCTACACCTTC
CDR3: CASSPTGTGGGYTF

size: .
V: TRBV23-1
D: TRBD1
J: TRBJ2-2
DNA: TGCGCCAGCAGTCATTCCCGACAGGGAGAGAACACCGGGGAGCTGTTTTTT
CDR3: CASSHSRQGENTGELFF

size: .
V: TRBV6-1
D: TRBD2
J: TRBJ2-3
DNA: TGTGCCAGCAGGGGACTAGCGGGGAGCACAGATACGCAGTATTTT
CDR3: CASRGLAGSTDTQYF

size: .
V: TRBV29-1
D: .
J: TRBJ1-1
DNA: TGCAGCGTTGAAGGCAGGGAGGGCACTGAAGCTTTCTTT
CDR3: CSVEGREGTEAFF

size: .
V: TRBV29-1
D: TRBD1
J: TRBJ2-1
DNA: TGCAGCGTTGAAGATCTGGACAGGAGGACAACTGAGCAGTTCTTC
CDR3: CSVEDLDRRTTEQFF

size: .
V: TRBV10-1
D: TRBD2
J: TRBJ2-2
DNA: TGCGCCAGCAGCCCGGGACTAGCGGGGGTAGGCCCCCCCGGGGAGCTGTTTTTT
CDR3: CASSPGLAGVGPPGELFF

size: .
V: TRBV4-2
D: .
J: TRBJ1-6
DNA: TGTGCCAGCAGTCTCGGGCCCGATTCACCCCTCCACTTT
CDR3: CASSLGPDSPLHF